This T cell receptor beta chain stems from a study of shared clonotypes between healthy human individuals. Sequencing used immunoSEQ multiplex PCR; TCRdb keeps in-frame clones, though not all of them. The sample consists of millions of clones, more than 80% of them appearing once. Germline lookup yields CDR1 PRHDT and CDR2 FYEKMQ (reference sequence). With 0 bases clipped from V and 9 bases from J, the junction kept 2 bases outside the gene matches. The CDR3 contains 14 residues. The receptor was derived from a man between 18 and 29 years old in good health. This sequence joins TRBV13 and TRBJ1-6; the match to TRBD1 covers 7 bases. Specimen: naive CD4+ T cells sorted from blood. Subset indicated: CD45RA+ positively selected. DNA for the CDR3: TGTGCCAGCAGCTTAGGAGGGGGCCCTTCACCCCTCCACTTT. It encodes CASSLGGGPSPLHF.